These T cell receptor beta chains were read from a single sample in a study of CD8 T cells in Susac syndrome. TCRdb independently ran MiXCR on the immunoSEQ multiplex PCR reads; one entry per CDR3 protein. The sample yields about 110,000 distinct CDR3 sequences, less than 97% seen once. The sample comprised CD4+ T cells from PBMCs. The receptors were sampled from a human donor in good health. Both conserved end residues are part of each CDR3. D genes are given only for firm matches. For some rows the clone size is stated as once, few or many, or as a class when expanded; others skip it.

D gene: TRBD1
clone size: once
J gene: TRBJ1-1
V gene: TRBV3-1
CDR3 protein: CASSQGVGGGTEAFF
CDR3 DNA: TGTGCCAGCAGCCAAGGGGTAGGGGGCGGAACTGAAGCTTTCTTT

D gene: .
clone size: .
J gene: TRBJ1-5
V gene: TRBV30
CDR3 protein: CASSQGKIGNQPQHF
CDR3 DNA: TGTGCCTCATCTCAGGGGAAGATAGGCAATCAGCCCCAGCATTTT

D gene: TRBD2
clone size: .
J gene: TRBJ2-1
V gene: TRBV27
CDR3 protein: CASSSLAGGREQFF
CDR3 DNA: TGTGCCAGCAGTTCACTAGCGGGAGGGCGTGAGCAGTTCTTC

D gene: TRBD1
clone size: .
J gene: TRBJ2-7
V gene: TRBV18
CDR3 protein: CASSETGAAYEQYF
CDR3 DNA: TGTGCCAGCTCAGAAACAGGGGCGGCCTACGAGCAGTACTTC

D gene: TRBD1
clone size: .
J gene: TRBJ2-5
V gene: TRBV7-3
CDR3 protein: CASSLKGRTGGLETQYF
CDR3 DNA: TGTGCCAGCAGCTTAAAGGGTCGGACAGGGGGCCTAGAGACCCAGTACTTC

D gene: .
clone size: .
J gene: TRBJ1-1
V gene: TRBV29-1
CDR3 protein: CSVAGIMNTEAFF
CDR3 DNA: TGCAGCGTTGCAGGGATTATGAACACTGAAGCTTTCTTT

D gene: .
clone size: .
J gene: TRBJ1-1
V gene: TRBV4-3
CDR3 protein: CASSRGSEAFF
CDR3 DNA: TGCGCCAGCAGCCGAGGGAGTGAAGCTTTCTTT

D gene: TRBD2
clone size: .
J gene: TRBJ2-1
V gene: TRBV19
CDR3 protein: CASSSQSGTSGKEQFF
CDR3 DNA: TGTGCCAGTAGTTCCCAATCCGGGACTAGCGGGAAGGAGCAGTTCTTC

D gene: .
clone size: .
J gene: TRBJ2-7
V gene: TRBV20-1
CDR3 protein: CSPAGGLFYEQYF
CDR3 DNA: TGCAGTCCGGCCGGGGGGCTGTTCTACGAGCAGTACTTC

D gene: TRBD2
clone size: few
J gene: TRBJ2-5
V gene: TRBV5-1
CDR3 protein: CASSLATSDLIGQYF
CDR3 DNA: TGCGCCAGCAGCTTGGCCACTAGCGACTTAATTGGCCAGTACTTC

D gene: .
clone size: .
J gene: TRBJ2-7
V gene: TRBV7-2
CDR3 protein: CASSLSSTSYEQYF
CDR3 DNA: TGTGCCAGCAGCTTATCTAGCACCTCCTACGAGCAGTACTTC

D gene: TRBD2
clone size: .
J gene: TRBJ2-6
V gene: TRBV9
CDR3 protein: CASSVDVGGYGANVLTF
CDR3 DNA: TGTGCCAGCAGCGTAGATGTGGGGGGGTACGGGGCCAACGTCCTGACTTTC

D gene: .
clone size: .
J gene: TRBJ2-7
V gene: TRBV4-1
CDR3 protein: CASSQEGSGVYEQYF
CDR3 DNA: TGCGCCAGCAGCCAAGAGGGTTCAGGGGTCTACGAGCAGTACTTC

D gene: TRBD1
clone size: .
J gene: TRBJ1-6
V gene: TRBV7-2
CDR3 protein: CATQDRAGDSPLHF
CDR3 DNA: TGTGCCACACAAGACAGGGCCGGGGATTCACCCCTCCACTTT

D gene: .
clone size: .
J gene: TRBJ1-2
V gene: TRBV27
CDR3 protein: CASSTGPNNYGYTF
CDR3 DNA: TGTGCCAGCAGCACCGGACCGAATAACTATGGCTACACCTTC

D gene: .
clone size: .
J gene: TRBJ2-6
V gene: TRBV11-2
CDR3 protein: CASSLEGFGANVLTF
CDR3 DNA: TGTGCCAGCAGCTTAGAAGGGTTCGGGGCCAACGTCCTGACTTTC

D gene: TRBD1
clone size: .
J gene: TRBJ2-7
V gene: TRBV7-8
CDR3 protein: CASSRGQALGEQYF
CDR3 DNA: TGTGCCAGCTCCCGCGGACAGGCGCTGGGTGAGCAGTACTTC

D gene: .
clone size: .
J gene: TRBJ2-1
V gene: TRBV18
CDR3 protein: CASSLHPGSQGEQFF
CDR3 DNA: TGTGCCAGCTCACTGCATCCGGGGTCCCAGGGAGAGCAGTTCTTC

D gene: .
clone size: .
J gene: TRBJ2-7
V gene: TRBV2
CDR3 protein: CASGITYEQYF
CDR3 DNA: TGTGCCAGCGGGATAACCTACGAGCAGTACTTC

D gene: .
clone size: once
J gene: TRBJ2-7
V gene: TRBV29-1
CDR3 protein: CSVALGRSSYEQYF
CDR3 DNA: TGCAGCGTTGCGTTGGGTCGGAGCTCCTACGAGCAGTACTTC

D gene: .
clone size: .
J gene: TRBJ2-3
V gene: TRBV19
CDR3 protein: CASSAQGGGTDTQYF
CDR3 DNA: TGTGCCAGTAGTGCACAGGGTGGGGGCACAGATACGCAGTATTTT

D gene: .
clone size: .
J gene: TRBJ2-7
V gene: TRBV29-1
CDR3 protein: CSAKASWGSYEQYF
CDR3 DNA: TGCAGCGCTAAGGCCTCCTGGGGATCCTACGAGCAGTACTTC

D gene: .
clone size: .
J gene: TRBJ2-5
V gene: TRBV4-3
CDR3 protein: CASSHSPPLGAGQETQYF
CDR3 DNA: TGCGCCAGCAGCCATTCCCCACCCCTCGGGGCGGGGCAAGAGACCCAGTACTTC

D gene: TRBD1
clone size: .
J gene: TRBJ1-5
V gene: TRBV7-2
CDR3 protein: CASSAGTGRGEPQHF
CDR3 DNA: TGTGCCAGCAGCGCCGGGACAGGGAGAGGGGAACCCCAGCATTTT

D gene: .
clone size: .
J gene: TRBJ1-1
V gene: TRBV20-1
CDR3 protein: CSASRQGGEAFF
CDR3 DNA: TGCAGTGCTAGTCGTCAGGGAGGAGAGGCTTTCTTT

D gene: .
clone size: .
J gene: TRBJ2-3
V gene: TRBV4-1
CDR3 protein: CASSQVGLVTDTQYF
CDR3 DNA: TGCGCCAGCAGCCAAGTAGGTCTAGTAACAGATACGCAGTATTTT

D gene: .
clone size: .
J gene: TRBJ2-3
V gene: TRBV12-3/TRBV12-4
CDR3 protein: CASINTDTQYF
CDR3 DNA: TGTGCCAGCATCAACACAGATACGCAGTATTTT

D gene: .
clone size: .
J gene: TRBJ2-5
V gene: TRBV29-1
CDR3 protein: CSVPGSRQETQYF
CDR3 DNA: TGCAGCGTCCCGGGGTCCAGGCAAGAGACCCAGTACTTC

D gene: TRBD2
clone size: once
J gene: TRBJ2-5
V gene: TRBV18
CDR3 protein: CASSVLAQETQYF
CDR3 DNA: TGTGCCAGCTCCGTACTAGCGCAAGAGACCCAGTACTTC

D gene: TRBD1
clone size: .
J gene: TRBJ2-5
V gene: TRBV28
CDR3 protein: CASSFSRWGQQETQYF
CDR3 DNA: TGTGCCAGCAGTTTCTCCCGGTGGGGACAGCAAGAGACCCAGTACTTC

D gene: .
clone size: once
J gene: TRBJ2-5
V gene: TRBV29-1
CDR3 protein: CSVLGDQETQYF
CDR3 DNA: TGCAGCGTATTGGGGGACCAAGAGACCCAGTACTTC

D gene: .
clone size: once
J gene: TRBJ2-2
V gene: TRBV3-1
CDR3 protein: CASSAGNTGELFF
CDR3 DNA: TGTGCCAGCAGCGCGGGTAACACCGGGGAGCTGTTTTTT

D gene: TRBD1
clone size: .
J gene: TRBJ2-7
V gene: TRBV18
CDR3 protein: CASSLGQGGREQYF
CDR3 DNA: TGTGCCAGCTCACTGGGACAGGGTGGACGCGAGCAGTACTTC

D gene: .
clone size: .
J gene: TRBJ2-1
V gene: TRBV7-9
CDR3 protein: CASSLAAWVGSYNEQFF
CDR3 DNA: TGTGCCAGCAGCTTAGCGGCATGGGTAGGCTCCTACAATGAGCAGTTCTTC

D gene: TRBD2
clone size: .
J gene: TRBJ2-7
V gene: TRBV6-2/TRBV6-3
CDR3 protein: CASSNSGIYEQYF
CDR3 DNA: TGTGCCAGCAGCAATAGCGGGATTTACGAGCAGTACTTC

D gene: .
clone size: .
J gene: TRBJ2-7
V gene: TRBV20-1
CDR3 protein: CSARHPLYEQYF
CDR3 DNA: TGCAGTGCTAGACACCCCCTCTACGAGCAGTACTTC

D gene: .
clone size: .
J gene: TRBJ2-4
V gene: TRBV7-2
CDR3 protein: CASTFSPGAKNIQYF
CDR3 DNA: TGTGCCAGCACGTTCTCGCCGGGGGCCAAAAACATTCAGTACTTC

D gene: .
clone size: .
J gene: TRBJ2-7
V gene: TRBV28
CDR3 protein: CASNPYGGEQYF
CDR3 DNA: TGTGCCAGCAACCCCTATGGGGGCGAGCAGTACTTC

D gene: .
clone size: .
J gene: TRBJ2-5
V gene: TRBV5-1
CDR3 protein: CASSLGSHTPETQYF
CDR3 DNA: TGCGCCAGCAGCTTGGGTAGCCACACCCCAGAGACCCAGTACTTC

D gene: .
clone size: .
J gene: TRBJ2-3
V gene: TRBV24-1
CDR3 protein: CATRGRFWEDTQYF
CDR3 DNA: TGTGCCACCCGAGGAAGGTTTTGGGAAGATACGCAGTATTTT

D gene: .
clone size: .
J gene: TRBJ1-2
V gene: TRBV29-1
CDR3 protein: CSVEGGTDEYGYTF
CDR3 DNA: TGCAGCGTTGAGGGTGGGACGGACGAATATGGCTACACCTTC

D gene: .
clone size: .
J gene: TRBJ1-1
V gene: TRBV13
CDR3 protein: CASSPFGNTEAFF
CDR3 DNA: TGTGCCAGCAGCCCTTTTGGGAACACTGAAGCTTTCTTT